This T cell receptor beta chain was sequenced during a study of blood T cell repertoires in COVID-19. The wider study: Italy, Spain and the United States were the sources of the convalescent and acute COVID-19 samples. The cDNA or gDNA used as material had been derived from T cells, B-cell-depleted T cells, or PBMCs.

With V trimmed by 2 bases and J by 6 bases, 8 bases remained unmatched. The CDR3 has 15 residues. Per the germline V gene, CDR1 is MNHEY and CDR2 is SVGAGI. Authors' processing steps: Estimates of nucleated cell counts were drawn from the amplification of reference gene primers. Some clones are missing from TCRdb's copy, which holds only in-frame ones; the method was immunoSEQ multiplex PCR. V, J and clone size are those of that table, while D and trimming were read from the DNA. The sample carries 120,000 or so clones, about 85% recorded once. The chain recombines TRBV6-5 with TRBJ1-1; 8 bases match TRBD1. The source is a woman older than 75 with acute or convalescent COVID-19. The sequenced sample was peripheral blood. CDR3 in DNA: TGTGCCAGCAGTTACCTCGACAGGGGAGCGTCTGAAGCTTTCTTT. Amino acids: CASSYLDRGASEAFF.